This T cell receptor (beta chain) was recorded in a study of blood T cell repertoires in COVID-19. Study information: Acute-phase and convalescent COVID-19 samples originated in the United States, Italy and Spain.

V lost 1 base, J lost 2 bases, and 6 bases lay in between. The CDR3 spans 14 residues. Germline CDR1 is SGHTA and CDR2 is FQGNSA. Produced via immunoSEQ multiplex PCR; TCRdb's table is partial and in-frame only. In the table there are 110,000 or so clones, 70% to 90% of which are singletons. The receptor's source is a man in his sixties or seventies who had recovered from COVID-19. This chain uses TRBV7-2 with TRBJ1-3, with a weak D call TRBD1 (5 bases). What was sequenced was peripheral blood. The CDR3 DNA reads TGTGCCAGCAGCTTAGGGGGGGCTGGAAACACCATATATTTT. Translation: CASSLGGAGNTIYF.